The 17 T cell receptor beta chains in this list originate from one sample, sequenced in a study of T-cell memory formation after mild COVID-19. TCRdb itself ran the 5' RACE reads through MiXCR, one entry per CDR3 protein. This sample has about 320,000 distinct CDR3 sequences; 14% occur once, and the top ten carry roughly a fifth. The sample consisted of PBMCs or a T cell subset sorted from them (not recorded which). The receptors derive from a man aged 18 to 35 who had mild COVID-19 (a few samples of this study predate the infection). Cell type and time point are not known.

This clonotype was observed at least ten times. The chain joins TRBV28 to TRBJ2-6, with no clear D. The CDR3 loop spans 17 amino acids. CDR1 and CDR2 (germline): MDHEN, SYDVKM. V lost 8 bases and J lost 0, with 17 bases in between. CDR3 nucleotide sequence: TGTGCCAGCGATAGTAAGGGTTTCCGCTCTGGGGCCAACGTCCTGACTTTC. Protein sequence: CASDSKGFRSGANVLTF.

The V gene is TRBV7-9, the J gene TRBJ1-1, with TRBD1 as a possible D gene (6 bases). Germline V gene lookup returns CDR1 SEHNR and CDR2 FQNEAQ (reference sequence). V was clipped by 1 base and J by 11 bases, with 14 bases between them. This CDR3 is built from 13 residues. The CDR3 sequence: CASSLVGGRAAFF. CDR3 sequence (DNA): TGTGCCAGCAGCTTAGTGGGGGGGCGCGCGGCTTTCTTT. Combining the CDR3 with reference TRBV7-9 and TRBJ1-1 gives the whole variable domain DTGVSQNPRHKITKRGQNVTFRCDPISEHNRLYWYRQTLGQGPEFLTYFQNEAQLEKSRLLSDRFSAERPKGSFSTLEIQRTEQGDSAMYLCASSLVGGRAAFFGQGTRLTVV.

This clonotype showed up just a few times. The V and J genes are TRBV12-3 or TRBV12-4 and TRBJ1-1; D ambiguous. The CDR3 length is 11 residues. With 6 bases removed from V and 11 bases from J, the gap between germline ends came to 13 bases. This CDR3 reads CASRIQIEAFF. In nucleotides, the CDR3 is TGTGCCAGCAGGATACAGATAGAGGCTTTCTTT.

This sequence joins TRBV5-1 and TRBJ2-2; 7 bases agree with TRBD1. Trimming took 6 bases from V and 3 from J; bases not matched to a gene: 5. CDR3 size: 14 residues. Germline assignment: CDR1 SGHRS and CDR2 YFSETQ. The CDR3 DNA reads as TGCGCCAGCACCGGGACAGAATACACCGGGGAGCTGTTTTTT. Amino acid sequence: CASTGTEYTGELFF. The full variable domain, its missing parts supplied by reference TRBV5-1 and TRBJ2-2, is KAGVTQTPRYLIKTRGQQVTLSCSPISGHRSVSWYQQTPGQGLQFLFEYFSETQRNKGNFPGRFSGRQFSNSRSEMNVSTLELGDSALYLCASTGTEYTGELFFGEGSRLTVL.

J is TRBJ2-1 and V is TRBV7-2; D unresolved. V was pared by 3 bases and J by 0 bases, with 9 bases between. Germline lookup yields CDR1 SGHTA and CDR2 FQGNSA. The CDR3 runs to 15 residues. CDR3 sequence reads: CASSLRGTSYNEQFF. CDR3 sequence (DNA): TGTGCCAGCAGCTTGAGAGGAACCTCCTACAATGAGCAGTTCTTC.

This chain connects TRBV9 to TRBJ2-3; 7 bases agree with TRBD2. CDR3 length: 15 amino acids. CDR1 and CDR2 from the germline V gene are SGDLS and YYNGEE. J gave up 3 bases and V 0 bases, and 4 bases lay outside the gene matches. The CDR3 is CASSVGGGYTDTQYF. CDR3 nucleotide sequence: TGTGCCAGCAGCGTAGGGGGGGGGTATACAGATACGCAGTATTTT.

This clonotype occurred many times. The chain is built from TRBV5-1 and TRBJ1-6, with D possibly being TRBD1 (5 bases). The CDR3 has 14 amino acids. V lost 4 bases, J lost 14 bases, and 19 bases lay in between. Germline V gene lookup returns CDR1 SGHRS and CDR2 YFSETQ. CDR3 sequence (DNA): TGCGCCAGCAGCATAACAGGACCCTTTCAGACCCTCCACTTT. As protein: CASSITGPFQTLHF.

This clonotype occurred a few times. CDR3 sequence (DNA): TGTGCCATCAGTGACGACGGATTCAGCTCTGGAAACACCATATATTTT. The encoded protein is CAISDDGFSSGNTIYF. The chain carries TRBV10-3 and TRBJ1-3; no reliable D call. The CDR3 loop spans 16 amino acids. Germline V gene lookup returns CDR1 ENHRY and CDR2 SYGVKD. The ends were cut back, 3 bases at V and 0 bases at J, with 12 bases in the middle.

The chain employs TRBV7-2 and TRBJ2-4, with D perhaps matching TRBD2 (5 bases). Germline CDR1 and CDR2: SGHTA and FQGNSA. V shed 3 bases and J shed 0 bases, with 12 bases lying between them. There are 16 residues in the CDR3. The CDR3: CASSFGLELAKNIQYF. DNA of the CDR3: TGTGCCAGCAGCTTTGGACTCGAACTAGCCAAAAACATTCAGTACTTC.

The chain couples TRBV5-1 to TRBJ2-2; tentative D call: TRBD1 (5 bases). Germline-derived CDR1 and CDR2 are SGHRS and YFSETQ. V lost 0 bases, J lost 2 bases, and 8 bases lay in between. CDR3 length: 15 amino acids. CDR3 amino acids: CASSLEGVNTGELFF. CDR3 sequence (DNA): TGCGCCAGCAGCTTGGAAGGGGTTAACACCGGGGAGCTGTTTTTT.

Written as DNA, the CDR3 is TGTGCCAGCAGGGGGAGGCTTTATAATTCACCCCTCCACTTT. Translating it yields CASRGRLYNSPLHF. This sequence joins TRBV6-5 and TRBJ1-6; no reliable D call. The CDR3 runs to 14 residues. Per germline, CDR1 MNHEY and CDR2 SVGAGI. Between the trimmed V and J ends, which lost 6 bases and 4 bases, there was a span of 10 bases.

The sample holds a few counts of this clonotype. One end of the junction is discordant with germline, which a read error may explain. This chain connects TRBV20-1 to TRBJ2-5; D may be TRBD2 (5 bases). The CDR3 extends over 13 amino acids. In germline, CDR1 is DFQATT, CDR2 SNEGSKA (reference sequence). Here the CDR3 reads CSARSQSSDPEEF. The CDR3 DNA reads as TGCAGTGCGCGGTCCCAGAGTAGCGACCCGGAGGAATTC.

This clonotype was found a few times. The chain joins TRBV10-3 to TRBJ2-1; 11 bases are a match to TRBD1. The CDR3 contains 14 residues. The germline CDR1 and CDR2 sequences are ENHRY and SYGVKD. Trimming at V came to 6 bases and at J to 8 bases, leaving 6 bases not matched to a gene. CDR3 residues: CAISGQGARDEQFF. CDR3 DNA: TGTGCCATCAGCGGACAGGGGGCTAGGGATGAGCAGTTCTTC.

This clonotype has only a few counts. J is TRBJ2-6 and V is TRBV6-5; no definite D call. The ends were cut back, 2 bases at V and 2 bases at J, with 7 bases in the middle. The CDR3 spans 15 residues. CDR1 is MNHEY and CDR2 is SVGAGI in the germline V gene. DNA of the CDR3: TGTGCCAGCAGTTACGTGGGGACTGGGGCCAACGTCCTGACTTTC. Its protein product is CASSYVGTGANVLTF.

This clonotype was seen many times. The V gene is TRBV24-1, the J gene TRBJ1-2, with D possibly TRBD1 on 6 matching bases. V was shortened by 2 bases and J by 0 bases, with 9 bases between the two germline ends. The CDR3 runs to 15 residues. The germline V gene has CDR1 KGHDR and CDR2 SFDVKD. For the CDR3, the DNA is TGTGCCACCAGTGATTCGGACAGACCTAACTATGGCTACACCTTC. Residues: CATSDSDRPNYGYTF.

The V and J genes are TRBV12-3 or TRBV12-4 and TRBJ2-1; D may be TRBD2 (7 bases). The CDR3 is 12 residues long. V was trimmed by 8 bases and J by 5 bases, leaving 10 bases between them. CDR3 loop: CASEGGDNEQFF. CDR3 nucleotide sequence: TGTGCCAGCGAAGGGGGGGACAATGAGCAGTTCTTC.

At least ten counts were recorded for this clonotype. The chain has TRBV5-1 and TRBJ2-1; no definite D call. The V end was cut by 4 bases, the J end by 8 bases, with 13 bases between. The germline V gene has CDR1 SGHRS and CDR2 YFSETQ. The CDR3 consists of 13 residues. Written as DNA, the CDR3 is TGCGCCAGCAGCATGGGCGTCTGGGATGAGCAGTTCTTC. Protein sequence: CASSMGVWDEQFF.